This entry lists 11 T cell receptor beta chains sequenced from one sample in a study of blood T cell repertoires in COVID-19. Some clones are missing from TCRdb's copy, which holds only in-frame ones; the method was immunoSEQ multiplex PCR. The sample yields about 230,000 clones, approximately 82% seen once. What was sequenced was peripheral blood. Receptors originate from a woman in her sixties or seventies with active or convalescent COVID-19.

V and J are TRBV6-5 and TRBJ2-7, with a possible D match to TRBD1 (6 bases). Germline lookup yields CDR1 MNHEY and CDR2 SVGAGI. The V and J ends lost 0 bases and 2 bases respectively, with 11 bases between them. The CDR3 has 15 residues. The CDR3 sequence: CASSYSGASPYEQYF. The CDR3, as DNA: TGTGCCAGCAGTTACTCGGGGGCGTCCCCCTACGAGCAGTACTTC.

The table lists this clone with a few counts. CDR3 loop: CASSQGTGELFF. The CDR3 DNA reads as TGTGCCAGCAGCCAGGGGACCGGGGAGCTGTTTTTT. This chain uses TRBV7-2 with TRBJ2-2, with a tentative D call TRBD1 (6 bases). This CDR3 has 12 amino acids. V dropped 5 bases and J dropped 5 bases, with 6 bases sitting between them. Per the germline V gene, CDR1 is SGHTA and CDR2 is FQGNSA.

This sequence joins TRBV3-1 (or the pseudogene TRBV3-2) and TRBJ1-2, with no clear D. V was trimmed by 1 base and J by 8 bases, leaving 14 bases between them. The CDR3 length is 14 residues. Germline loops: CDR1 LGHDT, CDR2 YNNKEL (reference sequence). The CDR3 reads CASSQVGFERGYTF. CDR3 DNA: TGTGCCAGCAGCCAAGTTGGATTTGAGCGGGGCTACACCTTC.

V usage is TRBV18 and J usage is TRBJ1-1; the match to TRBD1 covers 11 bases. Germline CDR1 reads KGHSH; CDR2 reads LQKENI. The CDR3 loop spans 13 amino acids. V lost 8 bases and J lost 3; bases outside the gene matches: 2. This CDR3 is CASGQGADTEAFF. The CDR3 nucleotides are TGTGCCAGCGGACAGGGGGCCGACACTGAAGCTTTCTTT. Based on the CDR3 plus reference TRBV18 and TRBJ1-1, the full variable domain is NAGVMQNPRHLVRRRGQEARLRCSPMKGHSHVYWYRQLPEEGLKFMVYLQKENIIDESGMPKERFSAEFPKEGPSILRIQQVVRGDSAAYFCASGQGADTEAFFGQGTRLTVV.

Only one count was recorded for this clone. The CDR3 here is CASSTAGVEQFF. CDR3 bases: TGTGCCAGCAGTACCGCAGGGGTAGAGCAGTTCTTC. The chain is built from TRBV6-5 and TRBJ2-1; D is perhaps TRBD1 (6 bases). There are 12 residues in the CDR3. Germline V gene data show CDR1 as MNHEY and CDR2 as SVGAGI. Trimming removed 5 bases from V and 10 bases from J, with 12 bases in between.

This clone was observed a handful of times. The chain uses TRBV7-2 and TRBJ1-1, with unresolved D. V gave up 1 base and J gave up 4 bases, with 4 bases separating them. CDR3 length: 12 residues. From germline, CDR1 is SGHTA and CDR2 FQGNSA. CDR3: CASSLGLTEAFF. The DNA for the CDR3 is TGTGCCAGCAGCTTAGGACTCACTGAAGCTTTCTTT.

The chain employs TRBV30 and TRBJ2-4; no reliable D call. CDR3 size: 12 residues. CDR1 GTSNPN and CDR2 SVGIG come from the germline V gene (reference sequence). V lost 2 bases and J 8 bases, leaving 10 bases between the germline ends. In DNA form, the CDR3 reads TGTGCCTGGAGTACCGTTGCAGACATTCAGTACTTC. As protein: CAWSTVADIQYF.

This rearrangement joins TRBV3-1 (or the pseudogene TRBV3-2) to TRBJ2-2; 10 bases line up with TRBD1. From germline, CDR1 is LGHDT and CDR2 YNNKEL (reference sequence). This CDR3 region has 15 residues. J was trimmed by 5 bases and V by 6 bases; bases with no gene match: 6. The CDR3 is CASRSGTGDTGELFF. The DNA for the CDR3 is TGTGCCAGCAGATCCGGGACAGGGGATACCGGGGAGCTGTTTTTT.

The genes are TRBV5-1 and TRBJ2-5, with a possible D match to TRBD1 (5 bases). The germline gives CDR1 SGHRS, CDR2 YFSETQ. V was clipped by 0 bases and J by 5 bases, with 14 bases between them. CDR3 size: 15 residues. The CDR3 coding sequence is TGCGCCAGCAGCTTGGGACAGCCGCCACGCGAGACCCAGTACTTC. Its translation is CASSLGQPPRETQYF.

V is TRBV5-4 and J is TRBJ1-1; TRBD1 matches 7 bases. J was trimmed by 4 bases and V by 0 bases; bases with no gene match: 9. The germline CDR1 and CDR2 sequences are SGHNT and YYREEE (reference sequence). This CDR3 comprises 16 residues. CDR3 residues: CASSLDPTGATTEAFF. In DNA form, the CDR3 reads TGTGCCAGCAGCTTGGATCCAACAGGGGCGACCACTGAAGCTTTCTTT.

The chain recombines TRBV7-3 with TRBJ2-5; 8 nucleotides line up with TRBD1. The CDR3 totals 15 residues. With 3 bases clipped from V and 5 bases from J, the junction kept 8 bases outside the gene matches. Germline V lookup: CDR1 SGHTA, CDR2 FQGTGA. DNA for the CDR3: TGTGCCAGCAGCTTTAACTCAGGGGGCTGGGAGACCCAGTACTTC. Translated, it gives CASSFNSGGWETQYF.